This T cell receptor beta chain was obtained from a study of blood T cell repertoires in COVID-19. About the study: Acute and convalescent COVID-19 specimens originated in the United States, Italy and Spain. PBMCs, B-cell-depleted T cells, or T cells were the source of the cDNA or gDNA that made up the material.

As originally analysed: Quantification of nucleated cells was approximated via reference gene primer amplification. Measured with immunoSEQ multiplex PCR; TCRdb has only the in-frame clones, and not every one. The D gene and trimming were derived from the DNA, and the V and J assignments and clone size from that table. The data hold 200,000 to 300,000 clones, with around four fifths observed a single time. Germline values: CDR1 SNHLY, CDR2 FYNNEI. V dropped 2 bases and J dropped 4 bases, with 14 bases sitting between them. The CDR3 length is 15 residues. Sequenced sample: peripheral blood. The rearrangement links TRBV2 to TRBJ1-2; maybe TRBD1 (6 bases). The TCR sequence derives from a man in his fifties or sixties with acute or convalescent COVID-19. The chain's CDR3 is CASSELGAVSYGYTF. CDR3 sequence (DNA): TGTGCCAGCAGTGAATTGGGGGCCGTTTCCTATGGCTACACCTTC.